The rows below give T cell receptor beta chains drawn from one sample of a study of T cells after yellow fever vaccination. TCRdb analysed the 5' RACE reads with MiXCR anew, one entry per CDR3 protein. The sample holds almost 600,000 distinct CDR3 sequences, roughly 13% seen once. The sample in question was PBMCs, obtained on the day of the yellow fever booster vaccination. These receptors originate from a man aged 30 to 39 who received the YFV17D yellow fever vaccine. Each CDR3 is given with its conserved first and last residue. Each record gives: CDR3 protein, CDR3 DNA, J gene, D gene, V gene, clone size. The D gene is left open where the match is weak. Some rows mark clone size as missing; the rest say once, few, many or name a class of expanded clone.

CDR3: CSARGVGSTDTQYF; DNA: TGCAGTGCGAGGGGGGTGGGAAGCACAGATACGCAGTATTTT; J: TRBJ2-3; D: NA; V: TRBV20-1; size: NA
CDR3: CASSLAQSSYEQYF; DNA: TGCGCCAGCAGCTTGGCTCAGAGCTCCTACGAGCAGTACTTC; J: TRBJ2-7; D: NA; V: TRBV5-1; size: NA
CDR3: CASSLKVTLLGSGANVLTF; DNA: TGTGCCAGCAGTTTGAAAGTGACCCTTTTGGGCTCTGGGGCCAACGTCCTGACTTTC; J: TRBJ2-6; D: NA; V: TRBV12-3/TRBV12-4; size: many
CDR3: CASTTRWGELFF; DNA: TGTGCCAGCACCACGCGTTGGGGGGAGCTGTTTTTT; J: TRBJ2-2; D: NA; V: TRBV5-4; size: few
CDR3: CASSSDGGTDTQYF; DNA: TGTGCCAGCAGCTCCGATGGTGGCACAGATACGCAGTATTTT; J: TRBJ2-3; D: NA; V: TRBV6-1; size: few
CDR3: CSVTGTDSYEQYF; DNA: TGCAGCGTTACCGGGACAGACTCCTACGAGCAGTACTTC; J: TRBJ2-7; D: TRBD1; V: TRBV29-1; size: few
CDR3: CASSQDSGAPFF; DNA: TGTGCCAGCAGCCAAGATTCGGGGGCTCCTTTCTTT; J: TRBJ1-1; D: NA; V: TRBV4-2; size: NA
CDR3: CASSSRTGLTEAFF; DNA: TGCGCCAGCAGCAGTCGGACAGGGCTCACTGAAGCTTTCTTT; J: TRBJ1-1; D: TRBD1; V: TRBV5-1; size: many
CDR3: CSAGAARTDTQYF; DNA: TGCAGTGCTGGAGCGGCCCGCACAGATACGCAGTATTTT; J: TRBJ2-3; D: NA; V: TRBV20-1; size: NA
CDR3: CATVGGTSNAYEQYF; DNA: TGTGCCACCGTCGGGGGAACCTCAAACGCGTACGAGCAGTACTTC; J: TRBJ2-7; D: NA; V: TRBV6-1; size: NA
CDR3: CAWKITSVYTGELFF; DNA: TGTGCCTGGAAGATAACTAGTGTGTACACCGGGGAGCTGTTTTTT; J: TRBJ2-2; D: NA; V: TRBV30; size: NA
CDR3: CASGPRKETQYF; DNA: TGTGCCAGCGGTCCGCGGAAGGAGACCCAGTACTTC; J: TRBJ2-5; D: NA; V: TRBV6-2/TRBV6-3; size: few
CDR3: CASSPAGRYEQYF; DNA: TGTGCCAGCAGTCCAGCGGGTCGCTACGAGCAGTACTTC; J: TRBJ2-7; D: NA; V: TRBV6-1; size: NA
CDR3: CASSLGQGNTGELFF; DNA: TGTGCCAGCAGCCTGGGACAGGGGAATACCGGGGAGCTGTTTTTT; J: TRBJ2-2; D: TRBD1; V: TRBV5-1; size: many
CDR3: CASSYWQRDDTDTQYF; DNA: TGTGCCAGCAGTTATTGGCAGCGGGATGACACAGATACGCAGTATTTT; J: TRBJ2-3; D: TRBD2; V: TRBV6-2/TRBV6-3; size: NA
CDR3: CATVDRANSPLHF; DNA: TGTGCCACCGTGGACAGGGCGAATTCACCCCTCCACTTT; J: TRBJ1-6; D: TRBD1; V: TRBV6-2/TRBV6-3; size: NA
CDR3: CASSLEEGDTQYF; DNA: TGTGCCAGCAGCTTAGAGGAGGGAGATACGCAGTATTTT; J: TRBJ2-3; D: NA; V: TRBV7-9; size: NA
CDR3: CASSLGPGGAGQETQYF; DNA: TGTGCCAGCAGCTTAGGGCCTGGGGGGGCGGGTCAAGAGACCCAGTACTTC; J: TRBJ2-5; D: NA; V: TRBV7-2; size: few
CDR3: CASSSRLAGDAEQYF; DNA: TGTGCCAGCAGTTCTCGACTAGCGGGAGACGCCGAGCAGTACTTC; J: TRBJ2-7; D: TRBD2; V: TRBV28; size: few
CDR3: CASRPDRVGEKLFF; DNA: TGTGCCAGCAGACCAGACAGGGTGGGTGAAAAACTGTTTTTT; J: TRBJ1-4; D: TRBD1; V: TRBV7-9; size: few
CDR3: CASSLTGASSYNEQFF; DNA: TGTGCCAGCAGCTTAACAGGGGCCAGCTCCTACAATGAGCAGTTCTTC; J: TRBJ2-1; D: TRBD1; V: TRBV7-6; size: NA
CDR3: CASSSYLAGGQFF; DNA: TGTGCCAGCAGCTCCTATCTAGCGGGAGGGCAGTTCTTC; J: TRBJ2-1; D: TRBD2; V: TRBV7-2; size: NA
CDR3: CASSQSHSYTGELFF; DNA: TGTGCCAGCAGTCAATCTCATTCCTACACCGGGGAGCTGTTTTTT; J: TRBJ2-2; D: NA; V: TRBV12-3/TRBV12-4; size: few
CDR3: CASRIRIGAMNTEAFF; DNA: TGTGCCAGCAGGATAAGGATAGGAGCTATGAACACTGAAGCTTTCTTT; J: TRBJ1-1; D: NA; V: TRBV11-2; size: many
CDR3: CASSLAFEARQTQYF; DNA: TGTGCCAGCAGCTTAGCTTTCGAGGCGAGACAGACCCAGTACTTC; J: TRBJ2-5; D: NA; V: TRBV7-9; size: NA
CDR3: CASSVRGAEGRANEQFF; DNA: TGCGCCAGCAGCGTGAGGGGGGCCGAGGGCCGGGCCAATGAGCAGTTCTTC; J: TRBJ2-1; D: NA; V: TRBV5-1; size: NA
CDR3: CASSESATGGGTQYF; DNA: TGCGCCAGCAGTGAGTCGGCGACAGGGGGAGGGACCCAGTACTTC; J: TRBJ2-5; D: TRBD1; V: TRBV10-1; size: NA